The rows below give T cell receptor beta chains drawn from one sample of a study of blood T cells in healthy people across ages. TCRdb redid the calling of the 5' RACE reads with MiXCR, one entry per CDR3 protein. In the table there are 750,000 to 1,000,000 distinct CDR3 sequences, about 27% of which are singletons. The data were also submitted as part of a second study, on T cells of mothers and their children.

Sequencing was carried out using blood. These receptors all come from a woman aged 40 to 55 in good health. CDR3s include the opening cysteine and the closing phenylalanine or tryptophan. A D gene is named only where the DNA matches it firmly. Size is stated for part of the rows, as once, few or many counts, or as a class when the clone is expanded.

few TRBJ2-1 - TRBV15 TGTGCCACCAGCACACCGACAGTGATCCACAATGAGCAGTTCTTC CATSTPTVIHNEQFF
- TRBJ1-1 - TRBV6-2/TRBV6-3 TGTGCCAGCAGCGACTGGAACACTGAAGCTTTCTTT CASSDWNTEAFF
many TRBJ2-7 - TRBV25-1 TGTGCCAGCAGTGAATATCCCGATTACGAGCAGTACTTC CASSEYPDYEQYF
- TRBJ2-5 - TRBV2 TGTGCCAGCAGTGACACGGCGGGGGCACAAGAGACCCAGTACTTC CASSDTAGAQETQYF
- TRBJ2-7 TRBD2 TRBV5-1 TGCGCTAGCCGAGTACGGACTAGCGGGAACTACGAGCAGTACTTC CASRVRTSGNYEQYF
many TRBJ2-1 TRBD1 TRBV28 TGTGCCAGCTTTTTGGGACAGGGCCACAATGAGCAGTTCTTC CASFLGQGHNEQFF
few TRBJ2-5 - TRBV7-2 TGTGCCAGCAGCTCCGACTCGGCCCAAGAGACCCAGTACTTC CASSSDSAQETQYF
few TRBJ1-1 - TRBV4-3 TGCGCCAGCAGCCAAGCGACAGGAACTGAAGCTTTCTTT CASSQATGTEAFF
- TRBJ2-3 - TRBV12-3/TRBV12-4 TGTGCCAGCAGTTACCTAGTTAGAGCAGATGCGCAGTATTTT CASSYLVRADAQYF
many TRBJ1-2 - TRBV7-2 TGTGCCAGCAGCTTAGAACAGGGCTATGGCTACACCTTC CASSLEQGYGYTF
- TRBJ2-7 TRBD1 TRBV28 TGTGCCAGCAGTGGACAGGTCCTCTCCTACGAGCAGTACTTC CASSGQVLSYEQYF
- TRBJ2-5 - TRBV15 TGTGCCACCAGCAGAGATTGGTCGGCAGGACAAGAGACCCAGTACTTC CATSRDWSAGQETQYF
few TRBJ1-4 - TRBV28 TGTGCCAGCAGTTTCAGGGGACACCTTAATGAAAAACTGTTTTTT CASSFRGHLNEKLFF
many TRBJ2-1 TRBD2 TRBV20-1 TGCAGTCTTCGCGGCGGGGGGTCCAACAATGAGCAGTTCTTC CSLRGGGSNNEQFF
- TRBJ2-3 TRBD1 TRBV18 TGTGCCTGCTCACCACAGGGGGCGCGAAACACAGATACGCAGTATTTT CACSPQGARNTDTQYF
few TRBJ1-6 - TRBV5-1 TGCGCCAGCAGCTTGGGGCAGGGAAGGGCCGGGGGTTCACCCCTCCACTTT CASSLGQGRAGGSPLHF
many TRBJ2-1 - TRBV7-2 TGTGCCAGCAGCCCGCAACCCGGGACATACAATGAGCAGTTCTTC CASSPQPGTYNEQFF
- TRBJ1-4 - TRBV5-5 TGTGCCAGCAGGGGGAACAATGAAAAACTGTTTTTT CASRGNNEKLFF
many TRBJ2-7 TRBD1 TRBV4-3 TGCGCCAGCAGCCAAGCTGGACAGGGAGGCGGCTACGAGCAGTACTTC CASSQAGQGGGYEQYF
- TRBJ1-2 - TRBV2 TGTGCCAGCAGTGCTTCCCGTAAGCCCTATGGCTACACCTTC CASSASRKPYGYTF
- TRBJ2-2 - TRBV4-3 TGCGCCAGCAGCCAAGGGGGCGCAGGGATCGGGGAGCTGTTTTTT CASSQGGAGIGELFF
many TRBJ1-2 - TRBV20-1 TGCAGTGCTAGCCCAGGGGCGTACTATGGCTACACCTTC CSASPGAYYGYTF
- TRBJ2-1 TRBD1 TRBV28 TGTGCCAGCAGTAAGCTTCGGGACAGACACAATGAGCAGTTCTTC CASSKLRDRHNEQFF
few TRBJ1-2 - TRBV7-2 TGTGCCAGCAGCCCCGTAAGGCGTTCGTGGGACGGCTACACCTTC CASSPVRRSWDGYTF
- TRBJ1-1 - TRBV20-1 TGCAGTGCTCATGAAGCTTTCTTT CSAHEAFF
many TRBJ1-2 TRBD1 TRBV5-1 TGCGCCAGCAGCATGGGACAGGGGTCCTATGGCTACACCTTC CASSMGQGSYGYTF